This TCR beta chain came from a study of blood T cell repertoires in COVID-19. Study processing details: Estimation of nucleated cell counts relied on the amplification of reference gene primers. The repertoire was sequenced with immunoSEQ multiplex PCR; TCRdb's copy has only in-frame clones and lacks some. That table is the source of V, J and clone size, and D and trimming were worked out from the DNA. There are 90,000 to 140,000 clones in the sample; roughly 79% occur only once, and roughly 9.4% lies in the top ten. This sequence was found in a woman in her sixties or seventies with acute or convalescent COVID-19. The material sequenced was peripheral blood.

The CDR3 loop is CASRTGGTYEQYF. CDR3 nucleotide sequence: TGTGCCAGCAGGACAGGGGGAACCTACGAGCAGTACTTC. The J gene is TRBJ2-7, the V gene TRBV28, with 9 positions matching TRBD1. The CDR3 is 13 amino acids. Germline CDR1 is MDHEN and CDR2 is SYDVKM. V shed 6 bases, J shed 2 bases, and the junction held 2 bases outside the gene matches.